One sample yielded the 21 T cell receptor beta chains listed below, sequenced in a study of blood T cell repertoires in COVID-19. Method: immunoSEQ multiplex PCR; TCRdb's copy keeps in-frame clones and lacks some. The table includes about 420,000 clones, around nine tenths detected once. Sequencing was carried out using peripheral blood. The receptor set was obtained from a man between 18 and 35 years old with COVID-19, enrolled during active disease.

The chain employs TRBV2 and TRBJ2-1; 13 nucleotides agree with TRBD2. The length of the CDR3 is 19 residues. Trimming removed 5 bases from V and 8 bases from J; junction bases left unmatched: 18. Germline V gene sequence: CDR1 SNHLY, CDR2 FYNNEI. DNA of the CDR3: TGTGCCAGCAGTCACCCGGGGACTAGCGGGAACTCATGGGGGGATGAGCAGTTCTTC. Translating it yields CASSHPGTSGNSWGDEQFF.

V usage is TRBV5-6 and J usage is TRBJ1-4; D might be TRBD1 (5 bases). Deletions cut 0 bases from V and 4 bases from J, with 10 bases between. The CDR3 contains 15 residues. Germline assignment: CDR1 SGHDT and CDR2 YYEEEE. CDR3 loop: CASSLAGVNNEKLFF. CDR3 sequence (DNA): TGTGCCAGCAGCTTGGCGGGGGTGAATAATGAAAAACTGTTTTTT.

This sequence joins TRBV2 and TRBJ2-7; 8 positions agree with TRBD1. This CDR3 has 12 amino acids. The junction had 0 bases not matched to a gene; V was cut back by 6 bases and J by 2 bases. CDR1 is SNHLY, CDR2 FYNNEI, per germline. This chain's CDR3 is CASRDRAYEQYF. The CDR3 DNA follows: TGTGCCAGCAGGGACAGGGCCTACGAGCAGTACTTC.

CDR3 coding DNA: TGTGCCAGCAGTTGGACTAGCGGGAGCGAGCAGTACTTC. This sequence encodes CASSWTSGSEQYF. This rearrangement joins TRBV12-3 or TRBV12-4 to TRBJ2-7; 13 nucleotides line up with TRBD2. There are 13 residues in the CDR3. V trimming: 4 bases; J trimming: 6 bases; junction bases outside the gene matches: 0.

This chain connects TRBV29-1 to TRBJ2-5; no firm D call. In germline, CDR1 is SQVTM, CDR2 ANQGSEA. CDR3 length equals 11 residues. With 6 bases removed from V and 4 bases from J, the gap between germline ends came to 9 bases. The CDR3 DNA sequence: TGCAGCGTCGTTGCGTTAGAGACCCAGTACTTC. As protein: CSVVALETQYF.

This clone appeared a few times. The CDR3 here is CASSPIRTGENYGYTF. The CDR3 DNA is TGTGCCAGCAGTCCGATTCGGACAGGGGAGAACTATGGCTACACCTTC. The gene calls are TRBV27 and TRBJ1-2; 9 bases match TRBD1. The V and J ends lost 5 bases and 2 bases, in that order; junction bases with no gene match: 9. The CDR3 consists of 16 residues. Germline-derived CDR1 and CDR2 are MNHEY and SMNVEV (reference sequence).

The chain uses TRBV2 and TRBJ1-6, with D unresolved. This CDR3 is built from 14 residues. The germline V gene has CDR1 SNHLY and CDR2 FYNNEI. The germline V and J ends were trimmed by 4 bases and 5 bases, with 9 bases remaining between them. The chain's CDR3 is CASSADTDNSPLHF. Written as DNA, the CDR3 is TGTGCCAGCAGTGCAGACACCGATAATTCACCCCTCCACTTT.

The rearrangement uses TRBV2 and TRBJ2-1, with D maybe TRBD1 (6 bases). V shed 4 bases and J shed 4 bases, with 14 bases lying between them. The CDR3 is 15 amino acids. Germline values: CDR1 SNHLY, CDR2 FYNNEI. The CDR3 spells CASSVEQGLYNEQFF. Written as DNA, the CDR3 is TGTGCCAGCAGTGTCGAACAGGGTCTGTACAATGAGCAGTTCTTC.

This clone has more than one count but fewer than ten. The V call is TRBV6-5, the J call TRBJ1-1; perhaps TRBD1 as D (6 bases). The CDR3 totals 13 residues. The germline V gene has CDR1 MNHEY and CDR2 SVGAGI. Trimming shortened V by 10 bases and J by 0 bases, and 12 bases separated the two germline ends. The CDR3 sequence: CATQTGVNTEAFF. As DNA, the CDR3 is TGTGCCACCCAGACAGGAGTGAACACTGAAGCTTTCTTT.

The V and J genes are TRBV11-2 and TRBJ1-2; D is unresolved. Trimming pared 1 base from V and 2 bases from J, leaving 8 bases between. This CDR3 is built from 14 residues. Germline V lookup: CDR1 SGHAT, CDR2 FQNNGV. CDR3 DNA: TGTGCCAGCAGCTTAGCTGTCCCCAACTATGGCTACACCTTC. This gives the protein CASSLAVPNYGYTF.

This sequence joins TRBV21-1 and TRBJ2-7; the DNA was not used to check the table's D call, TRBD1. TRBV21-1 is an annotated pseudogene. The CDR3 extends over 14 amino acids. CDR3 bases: TGTGCCAGCAGCTTCCCCGGGACAGGGTACGAGCAGTACTTC. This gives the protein CASSFPGTGYEQYF.

CDR3 bases: TGTGCCAGCAGTATGTTGACAGGGGTCTCCTACGAGCAGTACTTC. The encoded protein is CASSMLTGVSYEQYF. The V gene is TRBV6-5, the J gene TRBJ2-7; TRBD1 matches 8 bases. The length of the CDR3 is 15 residues. With 5 bases clipped from V and 0 bases from J, the junction kept 6 bases outside the gene matches. Germline values: CDR1 MNHEY, CDR2 SVGAGI.

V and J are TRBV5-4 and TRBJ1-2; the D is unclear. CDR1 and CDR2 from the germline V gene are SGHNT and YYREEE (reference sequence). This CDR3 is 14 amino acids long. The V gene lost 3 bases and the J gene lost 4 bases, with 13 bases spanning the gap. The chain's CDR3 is CASSSFRDFYGYTF. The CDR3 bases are TGTGCCAGCAGCTCGTTCCGGGATTTCTATGGCTACACCTTC.

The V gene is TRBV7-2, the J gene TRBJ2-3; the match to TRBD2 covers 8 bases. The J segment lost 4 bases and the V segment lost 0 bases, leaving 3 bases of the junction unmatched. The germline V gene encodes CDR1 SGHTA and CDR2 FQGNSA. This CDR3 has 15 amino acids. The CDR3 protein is CASSLAGGGPDTQYF. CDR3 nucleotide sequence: TGTGCCAGCAGCTTAGCGGGCGGGGGGCCAGATACGCAGTATTTT.

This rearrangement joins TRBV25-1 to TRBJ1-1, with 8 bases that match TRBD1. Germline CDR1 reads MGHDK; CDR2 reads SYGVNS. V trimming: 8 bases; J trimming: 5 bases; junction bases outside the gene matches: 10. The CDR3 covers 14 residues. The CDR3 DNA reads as TGTGCCAGCCAATTGCAGGGGGCGCGGACTGAAGCTTTCTTT. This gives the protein CASQLQGARTEAFF.

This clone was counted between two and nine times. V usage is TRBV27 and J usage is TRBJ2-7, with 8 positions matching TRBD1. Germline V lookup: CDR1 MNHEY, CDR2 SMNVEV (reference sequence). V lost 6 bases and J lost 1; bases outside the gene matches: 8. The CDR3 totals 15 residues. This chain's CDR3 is CASRVPGQVSYEQYF. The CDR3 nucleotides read TGTGCCAGCAGAGTACCGGGACAGGTATCCTACGAGCAGTACTTC.

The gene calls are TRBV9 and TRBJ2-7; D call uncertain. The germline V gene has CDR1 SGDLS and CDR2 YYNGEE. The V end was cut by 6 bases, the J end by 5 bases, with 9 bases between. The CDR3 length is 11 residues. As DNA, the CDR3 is TGTGCCAGCAAAGAGAGGCACGAGCAGTACTTC. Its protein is CASKERHEQYF.

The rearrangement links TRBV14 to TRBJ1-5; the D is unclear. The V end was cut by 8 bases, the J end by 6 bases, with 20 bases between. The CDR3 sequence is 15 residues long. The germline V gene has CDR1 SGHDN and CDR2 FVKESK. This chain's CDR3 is CASWRRSWSPQPQHF. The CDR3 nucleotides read TGTGCCAGCTGGCGGAGGAGCTGGTCGCCTCAGCCCCAGCATTTT.

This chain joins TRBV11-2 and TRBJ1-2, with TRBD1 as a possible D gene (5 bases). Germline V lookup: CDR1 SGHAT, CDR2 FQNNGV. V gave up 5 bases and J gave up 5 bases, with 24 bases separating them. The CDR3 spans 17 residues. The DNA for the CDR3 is TGTGCCAGCAGCCTATACGCGGTGGCCAGGGTGAAATATGGCTACACCTTC. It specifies CASSLYAVARVKYGYTF.

The CDR3 loop reads CASSVDRLGRNGYTF. DNA of the CDR3: TGTGCCAGCAGTGTGGACAGGCTTGGGAGAAATGGCTACACCTTC. V gene TRBV6-4 combines with J gene TRBJ1-2; 7 positions agree with TRBD1. Germline assignment: CDR1 MRHNA and CDR2 SNTAGT. V trimming: 4 bases; J trimming: 6 bases; junction bases outside the gene matches: 11. CDR3 length: 15 amino acids.

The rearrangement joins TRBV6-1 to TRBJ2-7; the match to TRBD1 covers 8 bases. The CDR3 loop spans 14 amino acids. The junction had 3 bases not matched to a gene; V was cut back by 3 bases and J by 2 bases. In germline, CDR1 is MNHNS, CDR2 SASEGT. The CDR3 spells CASSDRDRPYEQYF. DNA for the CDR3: TGTGCCAGCAGTGACCGGGACAGGCCCTACGAGCAGTACTTC.